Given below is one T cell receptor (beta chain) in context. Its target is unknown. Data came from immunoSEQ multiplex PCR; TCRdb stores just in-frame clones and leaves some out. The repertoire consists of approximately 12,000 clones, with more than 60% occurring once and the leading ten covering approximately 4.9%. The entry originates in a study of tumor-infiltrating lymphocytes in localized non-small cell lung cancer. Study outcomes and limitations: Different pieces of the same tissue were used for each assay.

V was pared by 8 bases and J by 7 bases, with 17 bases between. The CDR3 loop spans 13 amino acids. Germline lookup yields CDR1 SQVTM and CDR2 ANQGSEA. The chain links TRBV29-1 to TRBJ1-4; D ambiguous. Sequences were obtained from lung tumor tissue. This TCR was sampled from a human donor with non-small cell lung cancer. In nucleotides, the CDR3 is TGCAGCCCGGTCGGCGGCTTCGGTGAAAAACTGTTTTTT. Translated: CSPVGGFGEKLFF.